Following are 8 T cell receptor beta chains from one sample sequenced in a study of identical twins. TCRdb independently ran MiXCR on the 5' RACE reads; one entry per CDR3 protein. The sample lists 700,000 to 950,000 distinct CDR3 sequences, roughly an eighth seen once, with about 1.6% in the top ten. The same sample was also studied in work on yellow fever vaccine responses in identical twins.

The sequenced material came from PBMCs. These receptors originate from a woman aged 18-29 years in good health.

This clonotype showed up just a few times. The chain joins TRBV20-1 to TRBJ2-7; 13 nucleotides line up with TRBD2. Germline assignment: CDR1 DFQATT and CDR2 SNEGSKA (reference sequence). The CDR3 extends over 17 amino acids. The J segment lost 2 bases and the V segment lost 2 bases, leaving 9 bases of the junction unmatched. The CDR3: CSARPLTSGRSPYEQYF. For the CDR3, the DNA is TGCAGTGCTAGACCTCTGACTAGCGGGAGGTCCCCCTACGAGCAGTACTTC.

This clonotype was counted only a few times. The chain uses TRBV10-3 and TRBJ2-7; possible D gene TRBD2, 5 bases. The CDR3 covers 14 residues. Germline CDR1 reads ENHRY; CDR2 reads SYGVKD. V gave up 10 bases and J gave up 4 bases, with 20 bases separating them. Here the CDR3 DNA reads TGTGCCACCAATCCACGGACTCAAGCATACGAGCAGTACTTC. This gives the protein CATNPRTQAYEQYF.

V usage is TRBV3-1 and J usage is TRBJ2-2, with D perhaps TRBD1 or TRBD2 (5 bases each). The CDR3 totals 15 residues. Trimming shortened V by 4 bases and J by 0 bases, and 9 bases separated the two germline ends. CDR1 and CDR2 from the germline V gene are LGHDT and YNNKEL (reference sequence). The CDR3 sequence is CASSRGRTNTGELFF. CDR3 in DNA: TGTGCCAGCAGCCGGGGACGGACGAACACCGGGGAGCTGTTTTTT.

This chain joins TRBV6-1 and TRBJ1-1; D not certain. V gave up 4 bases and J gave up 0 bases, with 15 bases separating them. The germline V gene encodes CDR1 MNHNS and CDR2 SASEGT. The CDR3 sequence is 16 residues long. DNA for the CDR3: TGTGCCAGCAGTGGCAGCTATACATTCATGAACACTGAAGCTTTCTTT. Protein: CASSGSYTFMNTEAFF.

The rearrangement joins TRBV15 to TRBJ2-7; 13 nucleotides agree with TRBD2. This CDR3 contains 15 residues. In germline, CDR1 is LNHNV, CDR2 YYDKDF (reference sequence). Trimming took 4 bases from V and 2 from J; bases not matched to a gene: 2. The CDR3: CATSTTSGRAYEQYF. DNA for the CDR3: TGTGCCACCAGCACTACTAGCGGGAGGGCCTACGAGCAGTACTTC.

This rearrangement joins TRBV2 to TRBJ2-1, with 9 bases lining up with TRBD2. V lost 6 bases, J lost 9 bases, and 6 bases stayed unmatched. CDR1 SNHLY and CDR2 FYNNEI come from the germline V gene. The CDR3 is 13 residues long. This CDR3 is CASRGGRGGEQFF. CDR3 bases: TGTGCCAGCAGAGGCGGGAGGGGGGGTGAGCAGTTCTTC.

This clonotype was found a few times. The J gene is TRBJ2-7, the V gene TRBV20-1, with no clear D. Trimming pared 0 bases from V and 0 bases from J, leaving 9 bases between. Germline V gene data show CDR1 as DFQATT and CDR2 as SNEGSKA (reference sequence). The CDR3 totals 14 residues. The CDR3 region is CSARDYGSSYEQYF. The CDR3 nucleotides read TGCAGTGCTAGAGATTACGGTAGCTCCTACGAGCAGTACTTC.

The CDR3 coding sequence is TGCAGTGCTAAGCCACCGCCTAAAGTGGCCTACAATGAGCAGTTCTTC. Translation gives CSAKPPPKVAYNEQFF. This chain connects TRBV20-1 to TRBJ2-1; D ambiguous. The CDR3 has 16 residues. The V and J ends lost 4 bases and 2 bases respectively, with 18 bases between them. CDR1 and CDR2 (germline): DFQATT, SNEGSKA (reference sequence).